The clone carrying this T cell receptor beta chain was seen a handful of times. Its antigen is still unknown. Each sorted subset replicate got 200 ng genomic DNA, roughly 33,000 genomes. The method was immunoSEQ multiplex PCR; TCRdb's version includes in-frame clones alone and lacks a portion of them. The table includes over 700,000 clones, about two thirds detected once. This entry comes from a study of shared clonotypes between healthy human individuals. Findings and limits, study-wide: At large depth, rarefaction still showed sorted-subset sequencing to be incomplete. When naive CD4 clonotypes were compared across a handful of donors, around 4.6% were shared.

All donors qualified as healthy HIV-negative adults and had experienced no recent acute infections or vaccinations. The clonotype was recovered from a woman aged 25-40 years in good health. Sequenced sample: memory CD4+ T cells sorted from blood. Subset meaning: CD45RA-negative fraction.

In nucleotides, the CDR3 is TGTGCCAGCAGCCAATCCAGGGTAACTAATGAAAAACTGTTTTTT. Protein: CASSQSRVTNEKLFF. This chain connects TRBV16 to TRBJ1-4; D is perhaps TRBD1 (5 bases). There are 15 residues in the CDR3. Germline V gene lookup returns CDR1 KGHSY and CDR2 FQNENV. Trimming pared 0 bases from V and 1 base from J, leaving 6 bases between. Combining the CDR3 with reference TRBV16 and TRBJ1-4 gives the whole variable domain GEEVAQTPKHLVRGEGQKAKLYCAPIKGHSYVFWYQQVLKNEFKFLISFQNENVFDETGMPKERFSAKCLPNSPCSLEIQATKLEDSAVYFCASSQSRVTNEKLFFGSGTQLSVL.